The rows below give T cell receptor beta chains drawn from one sample of a study of OX40 agonist ivuxolimab in advanced cancers. Sequenced by immunoSEQ multiplex PCR; TCRdb stores in-frame clones only, minus some. The data hold approximately 66,000 clones, with 85% observed a single time. This specimen consisted of CD4+ or CD8+ T cells sorted from blood, obtained in a trial of the OX40 agonist ivuxolimab. All receptors come from an adult with an advanced solid tumor such as melanoma, head and neck, liver or kidney cancer. CDR3s include the opening cysteine and the closing phenylalanine or tryptophan. A D gene is named only where the DNA matches it firmly. Some rows mark clone size as missing; the rest say once, few, many or name a class of expanded clone.

j_gene: TRBJ2-2
d_gene: TRBD2
v_gene: TRBV6-6
abundance: .
CDR3aa: CASSGGTSGAGELFF
CDR3nt: TGTGCCAGCAGTGGCGGGACTAGCGGGGCCGGGGAGCTGTTTTTT

j_gene: TRBJ2-7
d_gene: TRBD2
v_gene: TRBV13
abundance: .
CDR3aa: CASRTSGRTYEQYF
CDR3nt: TGTGCCAGCAGGACTAGCGGGAGGACCTACGAGCAGTACTTC

j_gene: TRBJ1-5
d_gene: .
v_gene: TRBV7-2
abundance: .
CDR3aa: CASSLGYQSNQPQHF
CDR3nt: TGTGCCAGCAGCTTAGGCTATCAAAGCAATCAGCCCCAGCATTTT

j_gene: TRBJ2-1
d_gene: .
v_gene: TRBV11-3
abundance: .
CDR3aa: CASSSKIGEQFF
CDR3nt: TGTGCCAGCAGCTCCAAAATAGGGGAGCAGTTCTTC

j_gene: TRBJ1-3
d_gene: .
v_gene: TRBV6-5
abundance: .
CDR3aa: CASSYSFGGNTIYF
CDR3nt: TGTGCCAGCAGTTACTCGTTTGGGGGAAACACCATATATTTT

j_gene: TRBJ2-1
d_gene: .
v_gene: TRBV6-6
abundance: .
CDR3aa: CASSAGSLNEQFF
CDR3nt: TGTGCCAGCAGTGCCGGGAGCCTCAATGAGCAGTTCTTC

j_gene: TRBJ2-1
d_gene: .
v_gene: TRBV7-9
abundance: .
CDR3aa: CASSLVNEQFF
CDR3nt: TGTGCCAGCAGCTTAGTCAATGAGCAGTTCTTC

j_gene: TRBJ2-7
d_gene: TRBD1
v_gene: TRBV7-2
abundance: .
CDR3aa: CASSPDRGAYEQYF
CDR3nt: TGTGCCAGCAGCCCGGACAGGGGAGCCTACGAGCAGTACTTC

j_gene: TRBJ2-3
d_gene: TRBD1
v_gene: TRBV5-4
abundance: once
CDR3aa: CASSTLGGGTDTQYF
CDR3nt: TGTGCCAGCAGCACCCTAGGGGGCGGCACAGATACGCAGTATTTT

j_gene: TRBJ2-7
d_gene: TRBD1
v_gene: TRBV30
abundance: .
CDR3aa: CAWNGQVSYEQYF
CDR3nt: TGTGCCTGGAACGGACAGGTCTCCTACGAGCAGTACTTC

j_gene: TRBJ2-1
d_gene: .
v_gene: TRBV10-3
abundance: .
CDR3aa: CAGKGGPWNEQFF
CDR3nt: TGTGCCGGCAAGGGGGGGCCATGGAATGAGCAGTTCTTC

j_gene: TRBJ2-3
d_gene: .
v_gene: TRBV27
abundance: .
CDR3aa: CASSLFQGGTDTQYF
CDR3nt: TGTGCCAGCAGTTTATTCCAGGGAGGCACAGATACGCAGTATTTT

j_gene: TRBJ1-5
d_gene: TRBD1
v_gene: TRBV7-2
abundance: few
CDR3aa: CASSLFAGTENQPQHF
CDR3nt: TGTGCCAGCAGCTTATTCGCCGGGACAGAAAATCAGCCCCAGCATTTT

j_gene: TRBJ1-1
d_gene: TRBD1
v_gene: TRBV28
abundance: .
CDR3aa: CACSLGQGAHGFF
CDR3nt: TGTGCCTGCAGTTTAGGCCAGGGGGCGCACGGTTTCTTT

j_gene: TRBJ2-1
d_gene: .
v_gene: TRBV28
abundance: .
CDR3aa: CATGRLDGSSYNEQFF
CDR3nt: TGTGCCACCGGTCGGTTAGATGGAAGCTCCTACAATGAGCAGTTCTTC

j_gene: TRBJ1-1
d_gene: TRBD1
v_gene: TRBV6-1
abundance: .
CDR3aa: CASTPGQGSNTEAFF
CDR3nt: TGTGCCAGCACCCCGGGACAGGGTTCGAACACTGAAGCTTTCTTT

j_gene: TRBJ2-2
d_gene: .
v_gene: TRBV18
abundance: .
CDR3aa: CASSPNSVNMNTGELFF
CDR3nt: TGTGCCAGCTCACCGAACTCCGTGAATATGAACACCGGGGAGCTGTTTTTT

j_gene: TRBJ2-7
d_gene: TRBD2
v_gene: TRBV11-3
abundance: .
CDR3aa: CASSSSGTSGTYEQYF
CDR3nt: TGTGCCAGCAGCTCATCCGGGACTAGCGGGACCTACGAGCAGTACTTC

j_gene: TRBJ2-3
d_gene: TRBD1
v_gene: TRBV30
abundance: .
CDR3aa: CAWSVTGVSTDTQYF
CDR3nt: TGTGCCTGGAGTGTAACAGGGGTGAGCACAGATACGCAGTATTTT

j_gene: TRBJ2-5
d_gene: TRBD1
v_gene: TRBV7-2
abundance: .
CDR3aa: CASSPPGGLRETQYF
CDR3nt: TGTGCCAGCAGCCCCCCAGGGGGCTTAAGGGAGACCCAGTACTTC

j_gene: TRBJ2-7
d_gene: .
v_gene: TRBV7-8
abundance: .
CDR3aa: CASSLRQSFSYEQYF
CDR3nt: TGTGCCAGCAGCTTACGGCAGAGCTTTTCCTACGAGCAGTACTTC

j_gene: TRBJ2-7
d_gene: .
v_gene: TRBV6-1
abundance: .
CDR3aa: CASSPPGAGFYEQYF
CDR3nt: TGTGCCAGCAGTCCCCCGGGGGCTGGATTCTACGAGCAGTACTTC

j_gene: TRBJ2-3
d_gene: TRBD2
v_gene: TRBV10-3
abundance: .
CDR3aa: CAISSSGRGTQYF
CDR3nt: TGTGCCATCAGTTCTAGCGGGAGGGGTACGCAGTATTTT

j_gene: TRBJ2-3
d_gene: TRBD2
v_gene: TRBV4-1
abundance: .
CDR3aa: CASSQDSEGGRGDTQYF
CDR3nt: TGCGCCAGCAGCCAAGATTCTGAGGGAGGGCGGGGGGATACGCAGTATTTT

j_gene: TRBJ1-4
d_gene: .
v_gene: TRBV18
abundance: .
CDR3aa: CASSPSVQGNEKLFF
CDR3nt: TGTGCCAGCTCACCATCCGTTCAGGGTAATGAAAAACTGTTTTTT